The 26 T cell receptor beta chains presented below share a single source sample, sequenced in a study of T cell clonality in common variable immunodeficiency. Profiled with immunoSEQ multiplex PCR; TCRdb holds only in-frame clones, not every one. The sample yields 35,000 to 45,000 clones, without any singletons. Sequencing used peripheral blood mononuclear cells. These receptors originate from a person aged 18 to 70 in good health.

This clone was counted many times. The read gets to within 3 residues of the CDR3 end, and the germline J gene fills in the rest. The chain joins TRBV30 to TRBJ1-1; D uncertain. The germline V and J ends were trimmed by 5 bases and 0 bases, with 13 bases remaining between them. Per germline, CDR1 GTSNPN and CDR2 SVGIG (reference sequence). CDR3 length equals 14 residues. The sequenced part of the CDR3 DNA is TGTGCCTGGGATAACAGCTTCATGAACACTGAA. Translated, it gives CAWDNSFMNTE. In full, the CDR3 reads CAWDNSFMNTEAFF.

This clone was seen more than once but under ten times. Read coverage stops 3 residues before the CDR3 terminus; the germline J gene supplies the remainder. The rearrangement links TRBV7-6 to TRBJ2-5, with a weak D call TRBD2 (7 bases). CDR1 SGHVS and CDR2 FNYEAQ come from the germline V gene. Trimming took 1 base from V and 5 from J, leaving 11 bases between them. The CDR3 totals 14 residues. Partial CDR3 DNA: TGTGCCAGCAGCTTAGATTCGGGGGGCGAGACC. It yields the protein CASSLDSGGET. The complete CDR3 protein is CASSLDSGGETQYF.

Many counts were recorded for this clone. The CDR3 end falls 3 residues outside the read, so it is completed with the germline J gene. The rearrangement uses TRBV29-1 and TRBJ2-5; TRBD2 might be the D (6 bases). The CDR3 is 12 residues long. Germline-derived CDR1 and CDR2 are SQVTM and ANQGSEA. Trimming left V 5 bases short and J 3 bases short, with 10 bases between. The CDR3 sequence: CSVTGGEETQYF. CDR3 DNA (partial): TGCAGCGTTACTGGAGGGGAAGAGACC.

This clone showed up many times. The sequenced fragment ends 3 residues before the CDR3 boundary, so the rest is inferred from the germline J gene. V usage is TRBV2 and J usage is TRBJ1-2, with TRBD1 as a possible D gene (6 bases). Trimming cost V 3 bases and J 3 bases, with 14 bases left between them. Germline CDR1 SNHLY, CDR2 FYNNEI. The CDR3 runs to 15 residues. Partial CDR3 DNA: TGTGCCAGCAGTGAGCAGGGGCTGAGGGACTATGGC. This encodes CASSEQGLRDYG. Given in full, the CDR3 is CASSEQGLRDYGYTF. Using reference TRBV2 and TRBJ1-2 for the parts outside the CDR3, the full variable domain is EPEVTQTPSHQVTQMGQEVILRCVPISNHLYFYWYRQILGQKVEFLVSFYNNEISEKSEIFDDQFSVERPDGSNFTLKIRSTKLEDSAMYFCASSEQGLRDYGYTFGSGTRLTVV.

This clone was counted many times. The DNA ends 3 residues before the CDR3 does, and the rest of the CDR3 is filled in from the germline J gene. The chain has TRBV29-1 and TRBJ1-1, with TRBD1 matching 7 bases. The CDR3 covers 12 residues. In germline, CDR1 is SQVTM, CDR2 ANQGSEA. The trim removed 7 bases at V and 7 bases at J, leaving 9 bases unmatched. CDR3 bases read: TGCAGCGCCCTAAGGGGGACAGATGAA. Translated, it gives CSALRGTDE. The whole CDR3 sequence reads CSALRGTDEAFF.

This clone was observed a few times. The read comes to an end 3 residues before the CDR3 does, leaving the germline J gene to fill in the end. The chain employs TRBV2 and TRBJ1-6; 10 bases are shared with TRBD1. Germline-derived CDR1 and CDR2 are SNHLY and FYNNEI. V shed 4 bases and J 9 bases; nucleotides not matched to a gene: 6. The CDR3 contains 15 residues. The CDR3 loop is CASSAPGQGISPLHF. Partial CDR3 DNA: TGTGCCAGCAGTGCGCCGGGACAGGGGATTTCACCC. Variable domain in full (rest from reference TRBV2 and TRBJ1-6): EPEVTQTPSHQVTQMGQEVILRCVPISNHLYFYWYRQILGQKVEFLVSFYNNEISEKSEIFDDQFSVERPDGSNFTLKIRSTKLEDSAMYFCASSAPGQGISPLHFGNGTRLTVT.

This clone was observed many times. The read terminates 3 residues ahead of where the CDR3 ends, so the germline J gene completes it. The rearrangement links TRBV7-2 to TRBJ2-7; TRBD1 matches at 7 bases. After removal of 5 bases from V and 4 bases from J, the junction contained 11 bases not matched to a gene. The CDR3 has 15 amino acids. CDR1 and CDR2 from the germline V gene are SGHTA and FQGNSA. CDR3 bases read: TGTGCCAGCAGCCAGACAGGGTCCCTGCTTTACGAG. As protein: CASSQTGSLLYE. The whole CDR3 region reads CASSQTGSLLYEQYF.

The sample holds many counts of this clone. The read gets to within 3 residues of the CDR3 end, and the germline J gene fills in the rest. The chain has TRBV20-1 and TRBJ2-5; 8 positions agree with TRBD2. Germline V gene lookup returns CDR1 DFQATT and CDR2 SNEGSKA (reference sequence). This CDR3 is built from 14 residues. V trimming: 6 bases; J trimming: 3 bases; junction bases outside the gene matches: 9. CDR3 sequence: CSAPNREGKETQYF. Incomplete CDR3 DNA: TGCAGTGCCCCCAACCGGGAGGGGAAAGAGACC.

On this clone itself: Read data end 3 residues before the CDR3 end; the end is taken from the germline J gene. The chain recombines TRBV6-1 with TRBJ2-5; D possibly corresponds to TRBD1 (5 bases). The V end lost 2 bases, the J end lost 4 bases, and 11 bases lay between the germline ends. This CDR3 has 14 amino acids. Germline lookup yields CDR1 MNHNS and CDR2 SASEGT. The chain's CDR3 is CASSESLGPETQYF. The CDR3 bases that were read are TGTGCCAGCAGTGAATCTCTGGGGCCAGAGACC.

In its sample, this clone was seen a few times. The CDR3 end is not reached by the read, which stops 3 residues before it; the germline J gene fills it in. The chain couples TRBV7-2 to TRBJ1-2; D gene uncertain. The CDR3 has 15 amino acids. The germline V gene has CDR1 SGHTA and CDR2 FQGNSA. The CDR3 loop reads CASSLERGVTDTYTF. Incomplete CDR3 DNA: TGTGCCAGCAGCTTGGAGCGGGGAGTCACAGATACC. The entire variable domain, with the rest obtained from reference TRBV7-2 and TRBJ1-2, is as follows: GAGVSQSPSNKVTEKGKDVELRCDPISGHTALYWYRQSLGQGLEFLIYFQGNSAPDKSGLPSDRFSAERTGGSVSTLTIQRTQQEDSAVYLCASSLERGVTDTYTFGSGTRLTVV.

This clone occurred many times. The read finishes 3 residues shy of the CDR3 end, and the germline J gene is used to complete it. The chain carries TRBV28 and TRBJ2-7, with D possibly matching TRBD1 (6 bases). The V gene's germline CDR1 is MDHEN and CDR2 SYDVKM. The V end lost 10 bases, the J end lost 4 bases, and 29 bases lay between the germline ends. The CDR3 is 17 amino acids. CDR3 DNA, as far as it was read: TGTGCCACCACCCTGGGACACCACCGCCCCCCTAGTTACGAG. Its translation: CATTLGHHRPPSYE. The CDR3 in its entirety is CATTLGHHRPPSYEQYF.

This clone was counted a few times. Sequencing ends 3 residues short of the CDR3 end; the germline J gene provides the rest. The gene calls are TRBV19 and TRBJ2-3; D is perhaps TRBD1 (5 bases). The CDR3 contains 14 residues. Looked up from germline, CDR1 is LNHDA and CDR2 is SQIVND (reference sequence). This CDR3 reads CATRQHYSNQPQYF. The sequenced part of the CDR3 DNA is TGTGCCACAAGACAGCACTATAGCAATCAGCCG.

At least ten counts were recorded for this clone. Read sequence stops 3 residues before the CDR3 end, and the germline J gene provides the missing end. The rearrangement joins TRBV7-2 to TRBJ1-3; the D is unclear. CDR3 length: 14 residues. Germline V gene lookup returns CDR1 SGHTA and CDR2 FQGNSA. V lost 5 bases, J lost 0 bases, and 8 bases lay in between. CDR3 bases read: TGTGCCAGCAGCCCTCGGTTCTCTGGAAACACC. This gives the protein CASSPRFSGNT. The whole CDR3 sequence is CASSPRFSGNTIYF.

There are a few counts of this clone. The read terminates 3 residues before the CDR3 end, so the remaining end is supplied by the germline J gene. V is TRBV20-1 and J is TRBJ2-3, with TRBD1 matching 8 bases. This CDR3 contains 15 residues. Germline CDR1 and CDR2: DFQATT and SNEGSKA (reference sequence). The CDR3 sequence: CSAEVPRTGWQTQYF. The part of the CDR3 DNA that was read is TGCAGTGCTGAAGTGCCGAGGACAGGGTGGCAGACG.

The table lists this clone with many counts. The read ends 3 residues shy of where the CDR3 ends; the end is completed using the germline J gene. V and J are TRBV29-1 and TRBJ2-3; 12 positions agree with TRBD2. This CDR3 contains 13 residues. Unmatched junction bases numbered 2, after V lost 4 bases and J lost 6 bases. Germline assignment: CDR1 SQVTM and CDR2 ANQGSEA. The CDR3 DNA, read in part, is TGCAGCGTTGCTAGCGGGGGGGACGATACG. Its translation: CSVASGGDDT. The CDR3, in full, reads CSVASGGDDTQYF.

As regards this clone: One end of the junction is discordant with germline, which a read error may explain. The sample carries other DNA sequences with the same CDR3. The CDR3 spells CASSPSSGYGGYEQYF. CDR3 bases read: TGTGCTAGCAGCCCCTCGAGCGGGTATGGGGGCTACGAG. The chain is built from TRBV7-7 and TRBJ2-7, with a tentative D call TRBD2 (6 bases). The CDR3 end falls 3 residues outside the read, so it is completed with the germline J gene. This CDR3 region has 16 residues. In germline, CDR1 is SSHAT, CDR2 FNYEAQ (reference sequence).

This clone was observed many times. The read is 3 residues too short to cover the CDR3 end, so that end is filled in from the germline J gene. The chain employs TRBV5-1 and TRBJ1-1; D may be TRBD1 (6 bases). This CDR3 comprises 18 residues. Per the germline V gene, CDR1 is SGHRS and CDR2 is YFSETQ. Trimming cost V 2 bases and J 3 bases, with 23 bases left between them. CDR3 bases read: TGCGCCAGCAGCTTAGGTGCCAGGGGTAATCGTCAGTACACTGAA. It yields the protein CASSLGARGNRQYTE. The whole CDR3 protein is CASSLGARGNRQYTEAFF.

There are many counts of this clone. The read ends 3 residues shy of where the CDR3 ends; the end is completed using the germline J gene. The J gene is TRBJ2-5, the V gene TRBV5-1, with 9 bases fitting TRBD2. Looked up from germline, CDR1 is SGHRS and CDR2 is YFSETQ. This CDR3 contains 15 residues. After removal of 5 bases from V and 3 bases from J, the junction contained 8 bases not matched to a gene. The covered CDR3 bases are TGCGCCAGCAGTTATAGCGGGAGAGCCGAAGAGACC. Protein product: CASSYSGRAEET. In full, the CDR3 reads CASSYSGRAEETQYF.

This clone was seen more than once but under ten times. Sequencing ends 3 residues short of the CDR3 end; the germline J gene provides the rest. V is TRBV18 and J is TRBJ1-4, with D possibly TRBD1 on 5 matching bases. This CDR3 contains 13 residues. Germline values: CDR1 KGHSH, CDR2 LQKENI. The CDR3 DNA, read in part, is TGTGCCAGCTCACCGCCGGGGGACTCACCA. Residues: CASSPPGDSP. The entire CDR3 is CASSPPGDSPLFF.

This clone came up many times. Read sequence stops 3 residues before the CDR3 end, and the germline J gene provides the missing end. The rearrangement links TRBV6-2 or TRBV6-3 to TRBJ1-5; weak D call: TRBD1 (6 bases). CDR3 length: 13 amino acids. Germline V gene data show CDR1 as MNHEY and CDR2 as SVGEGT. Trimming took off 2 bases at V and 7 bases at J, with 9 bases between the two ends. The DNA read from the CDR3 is TGTGCCAGCAGTTACGTACAGGGACAGCCC. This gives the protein CASSYVQGQP. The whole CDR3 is CASSYVQGQPQHF.

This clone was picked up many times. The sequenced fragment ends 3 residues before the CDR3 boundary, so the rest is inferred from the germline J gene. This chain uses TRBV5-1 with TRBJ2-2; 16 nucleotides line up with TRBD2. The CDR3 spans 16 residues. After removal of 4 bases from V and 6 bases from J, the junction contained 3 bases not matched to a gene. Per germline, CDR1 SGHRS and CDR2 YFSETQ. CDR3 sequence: CASSPGLAGGPGELFF. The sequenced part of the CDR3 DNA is TGCGCCAGCAGCCCGGGACTAGCGGGGGGGCCCGGGGAG.

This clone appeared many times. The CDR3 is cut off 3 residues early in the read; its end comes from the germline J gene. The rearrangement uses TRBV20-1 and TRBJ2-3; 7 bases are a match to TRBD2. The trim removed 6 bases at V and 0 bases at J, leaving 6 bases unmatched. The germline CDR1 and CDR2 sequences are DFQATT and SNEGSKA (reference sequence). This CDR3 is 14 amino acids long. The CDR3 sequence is CSAPLADSTDTQYF. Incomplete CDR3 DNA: TGCAGTGCCCCGCTAGCGGATAGCACAGATACG.

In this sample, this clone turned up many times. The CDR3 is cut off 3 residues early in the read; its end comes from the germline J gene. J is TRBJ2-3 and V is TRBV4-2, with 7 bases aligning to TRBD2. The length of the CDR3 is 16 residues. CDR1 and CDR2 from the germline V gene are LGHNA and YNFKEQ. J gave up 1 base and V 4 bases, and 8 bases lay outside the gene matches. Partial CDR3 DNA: TGTGCCAGCAGCCTCGGACTAGTTCTCGGCACAGATACG. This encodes CASSLGLVLGTDT. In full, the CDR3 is CASSLGLVLGTDTQYF.

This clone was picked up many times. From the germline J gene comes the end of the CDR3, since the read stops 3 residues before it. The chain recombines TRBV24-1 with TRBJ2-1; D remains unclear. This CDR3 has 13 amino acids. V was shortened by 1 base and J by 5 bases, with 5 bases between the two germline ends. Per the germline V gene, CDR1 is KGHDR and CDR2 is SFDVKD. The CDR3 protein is CATSDFLDNEQFF. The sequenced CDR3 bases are TGTGCCACCAGTGATTTCCTCGACAATGAG.

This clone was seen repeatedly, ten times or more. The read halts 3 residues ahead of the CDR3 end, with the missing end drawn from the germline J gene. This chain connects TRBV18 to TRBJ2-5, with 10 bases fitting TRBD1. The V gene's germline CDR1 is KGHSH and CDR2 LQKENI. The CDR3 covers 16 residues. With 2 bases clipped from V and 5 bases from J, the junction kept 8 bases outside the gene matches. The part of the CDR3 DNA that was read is TGTGCCAGCTCACCAACGGGACAGGGGAGTCGGGAGACC. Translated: CASSPTGQGSRET. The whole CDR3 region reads CASSPTGQGSRETQYF.

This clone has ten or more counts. The DNA read from the CDR3 is TGTGCCATCAGGCGAGCGGGAAATGATTCACCC. This encodes CAIRRAGNDSP. The CDR3, in full, reads CAIRRAGNDSPLHF. The gene calls are TRBV10-3 and TRBJ1-6, with unresolved D. The sequenced fragment ends 3 residues before the CDR3 boundary, so the rest is inferred from the germline J gene. Germline V gives CDR1 ENHRY, CDR2 SYGVKD. The CDR3 is 14 amino acids. Trimming took 6 bases from V and 8 from J, leaving 14 bases between them.